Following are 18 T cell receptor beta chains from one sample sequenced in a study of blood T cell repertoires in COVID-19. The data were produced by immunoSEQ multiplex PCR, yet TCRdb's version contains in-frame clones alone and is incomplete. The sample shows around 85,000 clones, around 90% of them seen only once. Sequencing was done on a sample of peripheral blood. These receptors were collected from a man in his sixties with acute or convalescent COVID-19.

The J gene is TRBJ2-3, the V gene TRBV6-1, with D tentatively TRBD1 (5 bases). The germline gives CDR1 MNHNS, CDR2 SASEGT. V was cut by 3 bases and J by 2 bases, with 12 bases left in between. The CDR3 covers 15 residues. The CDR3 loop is CASSEETDFTDTQYF. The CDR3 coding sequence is TGTGCCAGCAGTGAGGAGACAGATTTCACAGATACGCAGTATTTT.

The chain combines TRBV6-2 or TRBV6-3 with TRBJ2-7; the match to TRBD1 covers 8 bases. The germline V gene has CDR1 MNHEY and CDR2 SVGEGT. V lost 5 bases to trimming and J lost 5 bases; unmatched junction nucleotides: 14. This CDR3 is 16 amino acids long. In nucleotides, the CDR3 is TGTGCCAGCAGTCGATTTCTACCGGACAGGGCGGACGAGCAGTACTTC. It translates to CASSRFLPDRADEQYF.

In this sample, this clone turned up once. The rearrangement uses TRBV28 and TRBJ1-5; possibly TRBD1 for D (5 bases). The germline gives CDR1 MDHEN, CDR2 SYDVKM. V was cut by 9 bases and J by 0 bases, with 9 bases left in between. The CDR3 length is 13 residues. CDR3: CASGGDSNQPQHF. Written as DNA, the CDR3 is TGTGCCAGTGGGGGGGATAGCAATCAGCCCCAGCATTTT.

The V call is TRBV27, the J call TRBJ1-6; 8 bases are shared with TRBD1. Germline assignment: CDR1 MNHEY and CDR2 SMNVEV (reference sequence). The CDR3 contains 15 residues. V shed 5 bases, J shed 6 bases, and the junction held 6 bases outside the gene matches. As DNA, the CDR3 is TGTGCCAGCAGTCTTACAGGGGGATTTAATTCACCCCTCCACTTT. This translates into CASSLTGGFNSPLHF.

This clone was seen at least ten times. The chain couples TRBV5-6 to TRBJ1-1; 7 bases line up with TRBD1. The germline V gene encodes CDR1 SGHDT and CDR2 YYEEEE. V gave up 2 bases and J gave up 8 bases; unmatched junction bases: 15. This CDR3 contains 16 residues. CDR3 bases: TGTGCCAGCAGCTTCAGGGACAGCCCTGTTATAAGAGAAGCTTTCTTT. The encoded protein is CASSFRDSPVIREAFF.

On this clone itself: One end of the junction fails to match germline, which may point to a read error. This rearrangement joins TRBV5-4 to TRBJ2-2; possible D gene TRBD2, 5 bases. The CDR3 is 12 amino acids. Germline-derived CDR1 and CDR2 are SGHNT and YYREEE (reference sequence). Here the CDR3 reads CASSLDPGEMFF. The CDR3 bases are TGTGCCAGCAGCTTGGATCCCGGGGAGATGTTTTTT. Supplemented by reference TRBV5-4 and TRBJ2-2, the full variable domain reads ETGVTQSPTHLIKTRGQQVTLRCSSQSGHNTVSWYQQALGQGPQFIFQYYREEENGRGNFPPRFSGLQFPNYSSELNVNALELDDSALYLCASSLDPGEMFFGEGSRLTVL.

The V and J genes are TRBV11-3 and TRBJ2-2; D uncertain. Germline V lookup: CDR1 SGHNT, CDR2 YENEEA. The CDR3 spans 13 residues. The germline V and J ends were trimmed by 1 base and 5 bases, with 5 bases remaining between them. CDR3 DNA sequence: TGTGCCAGCAGCTTAGGAACAACCGGGGAGCTGTTTTTT. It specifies CASSLGTTGELFF.

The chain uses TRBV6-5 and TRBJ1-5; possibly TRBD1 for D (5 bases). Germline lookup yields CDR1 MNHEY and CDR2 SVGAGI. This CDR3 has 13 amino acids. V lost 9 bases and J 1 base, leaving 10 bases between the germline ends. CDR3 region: CARVTESNQPQHF. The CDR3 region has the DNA TGTGCCAGGGTGACAGAGAGCAATCAGCCCCAGCATTTT.

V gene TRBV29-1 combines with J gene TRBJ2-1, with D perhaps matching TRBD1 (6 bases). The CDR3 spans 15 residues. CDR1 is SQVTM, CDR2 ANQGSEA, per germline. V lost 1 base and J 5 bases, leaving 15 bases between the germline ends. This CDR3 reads CSVEGGRGPDNEQFF. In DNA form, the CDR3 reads TGCAGCGTTGAAGGAGGCAGGGGACCGGACAATGAGCAGTTCTTC.

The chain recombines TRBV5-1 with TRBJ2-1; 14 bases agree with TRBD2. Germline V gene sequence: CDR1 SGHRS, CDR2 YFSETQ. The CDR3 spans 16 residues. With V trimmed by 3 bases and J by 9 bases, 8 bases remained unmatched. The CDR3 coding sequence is TGCGCCAGCAGCTCGGGACTAGCGGGGGTCGGAGTTGAGCAGTTCTTC. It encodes CASSSGLAGVGVEQFF.

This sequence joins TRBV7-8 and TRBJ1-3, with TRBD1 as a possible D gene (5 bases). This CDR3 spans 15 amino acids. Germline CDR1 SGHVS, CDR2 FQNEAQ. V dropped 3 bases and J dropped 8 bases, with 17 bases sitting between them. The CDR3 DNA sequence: TGTGCCAGCAGCTTTTTCGCAGGGCTTAGGGACACCATATATTTT. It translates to CASSFFAGLRDTIYF.

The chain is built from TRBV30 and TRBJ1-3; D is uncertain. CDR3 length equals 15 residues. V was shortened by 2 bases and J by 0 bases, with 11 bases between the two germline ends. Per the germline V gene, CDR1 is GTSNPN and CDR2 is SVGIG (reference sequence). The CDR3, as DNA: TGTGCCTGGAGTTTCTCCGGTAACTCTGGAAACACCATATATTTT. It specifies CAWSFSGNSGNTIYF.

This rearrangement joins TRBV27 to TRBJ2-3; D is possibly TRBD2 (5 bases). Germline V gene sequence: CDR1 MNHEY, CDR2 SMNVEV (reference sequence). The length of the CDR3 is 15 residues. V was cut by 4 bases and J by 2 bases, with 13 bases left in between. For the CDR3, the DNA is TGTGCCAGCAGTTCGCGAGACTATTACACAGATACGCAGTATTTT. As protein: CASSSRDYYTDTQYF.

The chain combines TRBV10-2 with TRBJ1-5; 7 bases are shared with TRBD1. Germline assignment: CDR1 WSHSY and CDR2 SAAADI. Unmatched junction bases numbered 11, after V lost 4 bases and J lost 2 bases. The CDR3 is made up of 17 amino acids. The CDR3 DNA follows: TGCGCCAGCAGTGGACGACAGGGAGGAGGTGGCAATCAGCCCCAGCATTTT. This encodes CASSGRQGGGGNQPQHF.

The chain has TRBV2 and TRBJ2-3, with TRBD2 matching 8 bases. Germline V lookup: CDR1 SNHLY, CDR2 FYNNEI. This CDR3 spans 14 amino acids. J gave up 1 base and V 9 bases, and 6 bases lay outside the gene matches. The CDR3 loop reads CASAGRGGTDTQYF. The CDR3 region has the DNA TGTGCCAGTGCGGGGCGGGGGGGCACAGATACGCAGTATTTT.

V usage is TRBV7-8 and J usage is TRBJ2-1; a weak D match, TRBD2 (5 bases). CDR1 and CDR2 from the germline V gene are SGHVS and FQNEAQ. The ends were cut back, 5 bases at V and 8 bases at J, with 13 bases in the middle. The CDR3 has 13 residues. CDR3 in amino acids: CASSRITSDEQFF. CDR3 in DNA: TGTGCCAGCAGCCGAATTACTAGTGATGAGCAGTTCTTC.

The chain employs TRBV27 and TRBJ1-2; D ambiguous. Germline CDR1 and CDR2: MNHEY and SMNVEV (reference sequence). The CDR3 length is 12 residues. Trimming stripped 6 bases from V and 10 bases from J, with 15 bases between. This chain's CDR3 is CASRPGLGDYTF. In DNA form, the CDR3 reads TGTGCCAGCAGGCCGGGCCTCGGGGACTACACCTTC.

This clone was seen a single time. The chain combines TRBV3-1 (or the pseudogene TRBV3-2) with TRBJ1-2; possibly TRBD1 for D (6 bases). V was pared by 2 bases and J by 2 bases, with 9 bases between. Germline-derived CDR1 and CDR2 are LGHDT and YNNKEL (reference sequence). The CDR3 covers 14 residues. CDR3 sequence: CASSQTQGNYGYTF. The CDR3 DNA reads TGTGCCAGCAGCCAAACCCAGGGGAACTATGGCTACACCTTC.